Below, one TCR beta chain is given with its context. The V segment lost 5 bases and the J segment 9 bases; nucleotides outside the gene matches: 7. This CDR3 contains 12 residues. Germline assignment: CDR1 GTSNPN and CDR2 SVGIG (reference sequence). The sample originates from a study of kidney transplant recipient with SARS-CoV-2 infection. TCRdb itself ran the reads through MiXCR, one entry per CDR3 protein. The sample yields some 220,000 distinct CDR3 sequences, around 26% seen once. This TCR was sampled from a male patient in his thirties who had COVID-19 and was a kidney transplant recipient. The T cells may partly be graft donor cells. The sample was a blood sample, taken at baseline and between days 110 and 120 from a kidney transplant recipient. J is TRBJ2-1 and V is TRBV30, with TRBD2 matching 7 bases. The CDR3 reads CAWGGSRAEQFF. CDR3 bases: TGTGCCTGGGGCGGGAGCCGGGCTGAGCAGTTCTTC.